This T cell receptor (beta chain) was profiled in a study of T cell responses to AZD1222 COVID-19 vaccine. V shed 1 base and J 4 bases; nucleotides not matched to a gene: 8. CDR3 length: 16 residues. The germline gives CDR1 SGHNT, CDR2 YENEEA. Only in-frame clones appear in the TCRdb table, and some are missing; sequencing was by immunoSEQ multiplex PCR. In the table there are around 160,000 clones, 80% to 95% of which are singletons. The receptor's source is an adult in good health. J is TRBJ2-3 and V is TRBV11-3, with 7 bases matching TRBD1. The sample here was peripheral blood, taken on day 0 of MenACWY control vaccination. CDR3 protein: CASSLGDRFHPDTQYF. The CDR3 coding sequence is TGTGCCAGCAGCTTAGGGGACAGATTCCATCCAGATACGCAGTATTTT.